This T cell receptor beta chain was sequenced for a study of T cells in Graves' hyperthyroidism and ophthalmopathy. The CDR3 loop spans 11 amino acids. Losses at the gene ends were 8 bases for V and 14 bases for J; bases not matched to a gene: 11. Looked up from germline, CDR1 is MNHEY and CDR2 is SMNVEV (reference sequence). The authors deemed Graves' hyperthyroidism stable absent ophthalmopathy progression within 18 months. The study enrolled patients aged 18 to 65 with newly diagnosed hyperthyroidism of under 2 months' duration. Exclusion of patients followed from uncontrolled infection, other autoimmune disease, pregnancy or lactation. Amplified TCR beta CDR3 regions came from RNA transcripts. A set of HTBI primers served as the primers for a first-round RT-PCR of the TCR CDR3. TCRdb reprocessed the multiplex PCR reads with MiXCR, giving one entry per CDR3 protein. The sample lists under 400,000 distinct CDR3 sequences, roughly 25% occurring once.

The chain recombines TRBV27 with TRBJ2-5; 7 bases agree with TRBD1. The TCR sequence derives from a man aged 50 or older with Graves' hyperthyroidism. Sequencing was done on a sample of blood. The CDR3 DNA is TGTGCCAGCGGACCCCGGGACAGCGACTACTTC. Protein product: CASGPRDSDYF.